This T cell receptor (beta chain) is from a study of blood T cell repertoires in COVID-19. Overall study: Material from acute and convalescent COVID-19 was sourced from the United States, Italy and Spain. T cells, B-cell-depleted T cells, or PBMCs supplied cDNA or gDNA.

Original handling: Counts of nucleated cells, estimated from reference gene primer amplification, were obtained. Sequencing used immunoSEQ multiplex PCR; TCRdb keeps in-frame clones, though not all of them. V and J calls and clone size are those listed in that table; D and trimming were worked out from the DNA. Of approximately 450,000 clones in the sample, nearly 90% are singletons; the top ten hold about 2%. The germline V gene encodes CDR1 MGHRA and CDR2 YSYEKL. The CDR3 runs to 18 residues. Trimming at V came to 3 bases and at J to 6 bases, leaving 19 bases not matched to a gene. This sequence joins TRBV4-1 and TRBJ1-1; 7 bases are shared with TRBD1. This TCR was sampled from a woman under 30 with acute COVID-19. Specimen: PBMCs or T cells enriched from blood (not recorded which). The CDR3 sequence is CASSHPTGYGGGSAEAFF. The CDR3 coding sequence is TGCGCCAGCAGCCACCCGACAGGGTATGGAGGGGGAAGCGCTGAAGCTTTCTTT.